Sequencing of this T cell receptor beta chain was carried out in a study of cytomegalovirus exposure and HLA in healthy donors. Whole-study context: Drawn from HLA-typed donors, approximately 85 million unique TCRs were held in an early data release. Findings of the study overall: After further analysis at a later stage, 15,000 to 20,000 TCR beta sequences were associated with HLA alleles at 0.05 false discovery rate.

Regarding this clone: The target antigen is unknown.

V was shortened by 4 bases and J by 8 bases, with 18 bases between the two germline ends. Per the germline V gene, CDR1 is SGHRS and CDR2 is YFSETQ. The CDR3 consists of 15 residues. PCR was performed using 60 Vbeta and 13 Jbeta primers. Sequencing was performed with immunoSEQ multiplex PCR; in TCRdb, only in-frame clones are kept and a portion is missing. The table includes approximately 92,000 clones, about three quarters detected once. Sequencing used PBMCs. The receptor comes from a man in his sixties in good health and CMV-seronegative. The genes are TRBV5-1 and TRBJ1-4, with D maybe TRBD1 (5 bases). DNA for the CDR3: TGCGCCAGCAGCCCCTTAGGGCAGGGAGGGGAAAAACTGTTTTTT. As protein: CASSPLGQGGEKLFF.